This is a list of T cell receptor beta chains from one sample in a study of T cells after yellow fever vaccination. TCRdb reanalysed the 5' RACE reads using MiXCR and keeps one entry per CDR3 protein. Among under 90,000 distinct CDR3 sequences listed, approximately 6.1% were seen once. This sample comprised CD8+ T cells sorted from PBMCs, obtained roughly 47 days after the first yellow fever vaccination. These receptors were taken from a man aged 18 to 29 who received the YFV17D yellow fever vaccine. Each CDR3 is given with its conserved first and last residue. D genes are given only for firm matches. Clone size is stated in some rows and not others, as once, few, many or a class when expanded.

v_call,j_call,clone_size,d_call,cdr3_aa,cdr3_nt
TRBV5-1,TRBJ2-7,many,.,CASSLVYGDYEQYF,TGCGCCAGCAGCTTGGTATATGGTGACTACGAGCAGTACTTC
TRBV4-3,TRBJ2-3,.,.,CASSGGAYTDTQYF,TGCGCCAGCAGCGGGGGGGCCTACACAGATACGCAGTATTTT
TRBV7-9,TRBJ2-1,few,.,CASSLVSLRNNEQFF,TGTGCCAGCAGCTTAGTTTCCCTCCGGAACAATGAGCAGTTCTTC
TRBV10-2,TRBJ2-2,.,TRBD2,CASGTSGVTGELFF,TGCGCCAGCGGCACTAGCGGGGTCACCGGGGAGCTGTTTTTT
TRBV29-1,TRBJ2-5,many,TRBD1,CSVAPQGAGETQYF,TGCAGCGTCGCGCCGCAGGGGGCGGGAGAGACCCAGTACTTC
TRBV5-5,TRBJ2-4,.,.,CPSSPYGDKENIQYF,TGTCCCAGCAGCCCGTACGGGGATAAAGAAAACATTCAGTACTTC
TRBV12-3/TRBV12-4,TRBJ2-5,.,.,CASSFSAGVRETQYF,TGTGCCAGCAGTTTTTCCGCGGGCGTGAGGGAGACCCAGTACTTC
TRBV10-3,TRBJ1-2,.,.,CAISESAGLRGYTF,TGTGCCATCAGTGAGTCGGCGGGGCTTAGGGGCTACACCTTC
TRBV6-6,TRBJ2-7,many,.,CASSHLVEEQYF,TGTGCCAGCAGCCACCTCGTTGAAGAGCAGTACTTC
TRBV5-6,TRBJ1-2,.,.,CASSEGHQHGYTF,TGTGCCAGCAGTGAAGGGCATCAGCATGGCTACACCTTC
TRBV4-1,TRBJ1-1,few,.,CASSLRWSLNTEAFF,TGCGCCAGCAGCTTGAGGTGGAGTTTGAACACTGAAGCTTTCTTT
TRBV11-2,TRBJ1-2,many,.,CASSTRPELYYGYTF,TGTGCCAGCAGCACAAGGCCAGAGTTATACTATGGCTACACCTTC
TRBV29-1,TRBJ1-2,many,.,CSVEDSGLGWNGYTF,TGCAGCGTTGAAGACTCAGGGTTAGGTTGGAATGGCTACACCTTC
TRBV28,TRBJ2-3,few,.,CASSLAGGYRIDTQYF,TGTGCCAGCAGTTTGGCTGGGGGCTATAGAATAGATACGCAGTATTTT
TRBV2,TRBJ2-5,.,.,CASSDPRMETQYF,TGTGCCAGCAGTGATCCACGTATGGAGACCCAGTACTTC
TRBV5-1,TRBJ2-1,few,.,CASRQSWGSSYNEQFF,TGCGCCAGCAGACAGAGTTGGGGGAGCTCCTACAATGAGCAGTTCTTC
TRBV5-1,TRBJ2-1,many,.,CASSLAFNEQFF,TGCGCCAGCAGCTTGGCCTTTAATGAGCAGTTCTTC
TRBV5-5,TRBJ2-7,few,.,CASSLSGIGEQYF,TGTGCCAGCAGCTTGTCTGGGATAGGTGAGCAGTACTTC
TRBV9,TRBJ2-6,.,.,CASSVPGHPSGANVLTF,TGTGCCAGCAGCGTCCCGGGACACCCCTCTGGGGCCAACGTCCTGACTTTC
TRBV7-3,TRBJ2-6,few,TRBD1,CASSLSSGTETGANVLTF,TGTGCCAGCAGCTTATCATCCGGGACAGAGACTGGGGCCAACGTCCTGACTTTC
TRBV6-1,TRBJ2-4,many,.,CASRVRQENIQYF,TGTGCCAGCAGGGTCCGACAGGAAAACATTCAGTACTTC
TRBV27,TRBJ1-4,few,TRBD1,CASSPRKGANPGEKLFF,TGTGCCAGCAGTCCACGGAAGGGGGCGAATCCGGGAGAAAAACTGTTTTTT
TRBV7-9,TRBJ1-1,few,.,CASSDGPPSTEAFF,TGTGCCAGCAGCGATGGCCCCCCAAGCACTGAAGCTTTCTTT
TRBV7-6,TRBJ2-3,many,TRBD1,CASSLAGQATDTQYF,TGTGCCAGCAGCTTAGCGGGACAGGCCACAGATACGCAGTATTTT
TRBV4-1,TRBJ2-2,many,.,CASSQGIGTGELFF,TGCGCCAGCAGCCAAGGTATTGGCACCGGGGAGCTGTTTTTT
TRBV29-1,TRBJ2-7,.,TRBD2,CSVAAGASSYEQYF,TGCAGCGTCGCAGCGGGGGCCAGCTCCTACGAGCAGTACTTC
TRBV4-3,TRBJ2-1,many,.,CASSQWHSSYNEQFF,TGCGCCAGCAGCCAATGGCACTCCTCCTACAATGAGCAGTTCTTC
TRBV12-5,TRBJ2-1,many,TRBD1,CASGFGTGVFEQFF,TGTGCTAGTGGTTTCGGGACAGGAGTCTTTGAGCAGTTCTTC
TRBV7-2,TRBJ2-3,.,TRBD2,CASSLRGGGFTDTQYF,TGTGCCAGCAGCCTCCGGGGCGGGGGGTTCACAGATACGCAGTATTTT
TRBV12-3/TRBV12-4,TRBJ1-5,many,TRBD1,CASSPQGGLWQPQHF,TGTGCCAGCAGTCCCCAGGGGGGGCTGTGGCAGCCCCAGCATTTT
TRBV7-8,TRBJ1-2,few,TRBD1,CASSQNAQWGTGGGYTF,TGTGCCAGCAGCCAAAACGCCCAATGGGGGACAGGTGGAGGCTACACCTTC
TRBV7-9,TRBJ1-6,few,.,CASSATGQPGGSPLHF,TGTGCCAGCAGCGCGACAGGACAGCCGGGGGGTTCACCCCTCCACTTT
TRBV7-9,TRBJ2-5,many,TRBD2,CASSLALAGGYQETQYF,TGTGCCAGCAGCTTAGCCTTAGCGGGGGGCTACCAAGAGACCCAGTACTTC
TRBV7-2,TRBJ2-3,.,TRBD1,CASTLTGLDSTDTQYF,TGTGCCAGCACCCTGACAGGGCTAGACTCCACAGATACGCAGTATTTT
TRBV20-1,TRBJ2-7,many,.,CSARSTGPYEQYF,TGCAGTGCTAGGTCTACGGGGCCCTACGAGCAGTACTTC
TRBV12-3/TRBV12-4,TRBJ2-3,many,.,CASSSPRQINPDTQYF,TGTGCCAGCAGTTCTCCTCGCCAAATCAACCCGGATACGCAGTATTTT
TRBV4-3,TRBJ2-1,many,TRBD2,CASSQDVASGGENEQFF,TGCGCCAGCAGCCAAGATGTGGCTAGCGGGGGAGAGAATGAGCAGTTCTTC
TRBV15,TRBJ2-5,many,TRBD2,CATTPSGVVQETQYF,TGTGCCACCACCCCTAGCGGGGTGGTGCAAGAGACCCAGTACTTC
TRBV7-6,TRBJ1-3,.,.,CASSSTVGSGNTIYF,TGTGCCAGCAGCTCCACAGTGGGCTCTGGAAACACCATATATTTT
TRBV5-1,TRBJ1-1,many,.,CASSQRQNTEAFF,TGCGCCAGCAGCCAGCGACAGAACACTGAAGCTTTCTTT
TRBV29-1,TRBJ2-3,many,.,CSVNQGHPDTQYF,TGCAGCGTGAATCAGGGCCACCCTGATACGCAGTATTTT